This is a list of T cell receptor beta chains from one sample in a study of CD4 T cells in relation to SARS-CoV-2 and coronaviruses. Antigens for these TCRs are unknown. Profiling relied on immunoSEQ multiplex PCR, and the TCRdb table lists in-frame clones only, not all of them. Of under 20,000 clones in the sample, roughly 82% were seen once. The sequenced sample consisted of CD4+ T cells from PBMCs, cultured in vitro. The receptors were gathered from a human donor in good health. CDR3s include the opening cysteine and the closing phenylalanine or tryptophan. The D gene is left open where the match is weak. Clone size appears in some rows only: once, few, many, or a class for an expanded clone.

clone_size	d_call	j_call	cdr3_length	v_call	cdr3_aa	cdr3_nt
-	TRBD2	TRBJ2-1	16	TRBV18	CASSPEAGGPFGEQFF	TGTGCCAGCTCACCAGAAGCGGGAGGCCCCTTCGGTGAGCAGTTCTTC
-	-	TRBJ2-1	13	TRBV6-5	CGHALTPYNEQFF	TGCGGTCATGCTCTGACCCCATACAATGAGCAGTTCTTC
-	-	TRBJ1-1	14	TRBV7-3	CASSPGLSNTEAFF	TGTGCCAGCAGCCCGGGACTCTCGAACACTGAAGCTTTCTTT
-	-	TRBJ2-2	14	TRBV19	CASSIGSNTGELFF	TGTGCCAGTAGTATTGGGTCGAACACCGGGGAGCTGTTTTTT
-	-	TRBJ1-1	13	TRBV11-3	CASGWRRNTEAFF	TGTGCCAGCGGATGGCGGAGGAACACTGAAGCTTTCTTT
-	TRBD1	TRBJ1-4	16	TRBV28	CASNDPGGDNNEKLFF	TGTGCCAGCAATGATCCAGGGGGCGACAATAATGAAAAACTGTTTTTT
-	-	TRBJ1-6	12	TRBV6-5	CASGRYNSPLHF	TGTGCCAGCGGGCGGTATAATTCACCCCTCCACTTT
-	-	TRBJ2-3	16	TRBV6-2/TRBV6-3	CASSYPGGEPSDTQYF	TGTGCCAGCAGTTACCCGGGGGGCGAACCTTCAGATACGCAGTATTTT
-	-	TRBJ1-2	13	TRBV6-1	CASSEVWGDGYTF	TGTGCCAGCAGTGAAGTATGGGGGGATGGCTACACCTTC
-	TRBD2	TRBJ2-2	15	TRBV6-5	CASSYGLAGAGELFF	TGTGCCAGCAGTTACGGGCTAGCGGGGGCCGGGGAGCTGTTTTTT
few	-	TRBJ1-6	14	TRBV2	CASRGLVGNSPLHF	TGTGCCAGCAGGGGATTGGTCGGTAATTCACCCCTCCACTTT
-	-	TRBJ1-3	17	TRBV11-2	CASSTPRGFSSGNTIYF	TGTGCCAGCAGCACCCCTCGGGGCTTCAGCTCTGGAAACACCATATATTTT
once	-	TRBJ2-7	16	TRBV27	CASSLEPTFSPYEQYF	TGTGCCAGCAGTTTAGAACCTACCTTTTCCCCCTACGAGCAGTACTTC
-	-	TRBJ2-7	13	TRBV5-6	CASSTSNSYEQYF	TGTGCCAGCAGCACCAGTAACTCCTACGAGCAGTACTTC
few	-	TRBJ2-7	14	TRBV7-2	CASSDRARSYEQYF	TGTGCCAGCAGCGACCGAGCGCGGTCCTACGAGCAGTACTTC
once	-	TRBJ2-2	16	TRBV4-3	CASSQAGSRVTGELFF	TGCGCCAGCAGCCAAGCCGGGAGCCGGGTCACCGGGGAGCTGTTTTTT
-	-	TRBJ2-7	15	TRBV4-1	CASSQLSGTFYGQYF	TGCGCCAGCAGCCAACTTTCCGGGACTTTCTACGGGCAGTACTTC
-	-	TRBJ2-2	14	TRBV7-2	CASSRGLGTGELFF	TGTGCCAGCAGCAGGGGGTTAGGCACCGGGGAGCTGTTTTTT
few	TRBD1	TRBJ2-1	17	TRBV5-1	CASSRGQGDWSYNEQFF	TGCGCCAGCAGCCGCGGACAGGGAGATTGGTCCTACAATGAGCAGTTCTTC
-	-	TRBJ2-1	13	TRBV19	CASSIRPSNEQFF	TGTGCCAGTAGTATTCGGCCGAGCAATGAGCAGTTCTTC
-	-	TRBJ1-5	14	TRBV20-1	CSASLDRTNQPQHF	TGCAGTGCTAGTCTCGACAGGACAAATCAGCCCCAGCATTTT
few	-	TRBJ2-7	14	TRBV6-5	CASSYAGGGYEQYF	TGTGCCAGCAGTTACGCGGGTGGAGGGTACGAGCAGTACTTC
-	TRBD1	TRBJ2-5	15	TRBV19	CASSTGTGPAETQYF	TGTGCCAGTAGCACCGGGACAGGGCCCGCGGAGACCCAGTACTTC
-	TRBD2	TRBJ2-3	16	TRBV7-6	CASSAERGGLADTQYF	TGTGCCAGCAGCGCGGAGCGGGGGGGCCTTGCAGATACGCAGTATTTT
-	-	TRBJ1-5	15	TRBV19	CASSIWAGGNQPQHF	TGTGCCAGTAGTATCTGGGCAGGGGGCAATCAGCCCCAGCATTTT
-	-	TRBJ2-3	16	TRBV5-1	CASSLETPGGTDTQYF	TGCGCCAGCAGCTTGGAAACCCCAGGGGGCACAGATACGCAGTATTTT